This T cell receptor (beta chain) was captured in a study of T-cell memory formation after mild COVID-19. Germline loops: CDR1 SQVTM, CDR2 ANQGSEA. The V end lost 4 bases, the J end lost 8 bases, and 8 bases lay between the germline ends. The CDR3 sequence is 10 residues long. Constant-segment-primed 5'RACE gave TCR alpha and TCR beta cDNA libraries with sample barcodes and UMIs. One entry per CDR3 protein, called by TCRdb with MiXCR from the 5' RACE reads. Here the sample spans about 320,000 distinct CDR3 sequences, 14% being singletons. This clonotype was observed a handful of times. Its matching antigen is unknown. General study points: In second-wave clones peaking day 37, SARS-CoV-2 specificity remained unconfirmed. A balance of CD4 and CD8 characterized clones contracting day 15 to 85, whereas later expanders leaned CD4+. Some clones that responded were present in memory (sampled pre-infection), which suggests cross-reactive memory joined.

The V and J genes are TRBV29-1 and TRBJ1-1, with D perhaps matching TRBD1 (5 bases). Sequences were obtained from PBMCs or a T cell subset sorted from them (not recorded which). The sequence was obtained from a man aged 18-30 years who had mild COVID-19 (a few samples of this study predate the infection). Cell type and time point are not known. Here the CDR3 reads CSVGDGEAFF. CDR3 coding DNA: TGCAGCGTTGGGGACGGCGAAGCTTTCTTT.